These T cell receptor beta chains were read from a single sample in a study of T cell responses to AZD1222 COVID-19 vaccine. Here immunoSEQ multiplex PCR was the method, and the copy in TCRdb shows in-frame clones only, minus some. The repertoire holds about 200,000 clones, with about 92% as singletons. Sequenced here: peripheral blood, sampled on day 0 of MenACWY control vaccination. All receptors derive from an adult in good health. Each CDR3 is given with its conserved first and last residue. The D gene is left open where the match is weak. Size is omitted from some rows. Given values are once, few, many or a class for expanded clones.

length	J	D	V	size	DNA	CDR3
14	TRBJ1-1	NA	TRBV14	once	TGTGCCAGCAGCCTGGCAGGAATGAACACTGAAGCTTTCTTT	CASSLAGMNTEAFF
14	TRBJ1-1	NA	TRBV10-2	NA	TGCGCCAGCAGGGAGGTTGGGGGGGGAACTGAAGCTTTCTTT	CASREVGGGTEAFF
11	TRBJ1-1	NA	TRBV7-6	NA	TGTGCCAGCAGCTTACAGGGTGAAGCTTTCTTT	CASSLQGEAFF
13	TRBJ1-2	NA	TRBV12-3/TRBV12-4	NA	TGTGCCAGCAGCCCTGACGGCCCCTATGGCTACACCTTC	CASSPDGPYGYTF
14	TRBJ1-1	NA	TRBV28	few	TGTGCCAGCAGTTTGGGCGGGGGGAACACTGAAGCTTTCTTT	CASSLGGGNTEAFF
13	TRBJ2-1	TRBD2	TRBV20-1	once	TGCAGTGCTAGTAGCGGGGGCAGGAATGAGCAGTTCTTC	CSASSGGRNEQFF
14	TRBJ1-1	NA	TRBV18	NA	TGTGCCAGCTCACCCATCCAGGGAGGCACTGAAGCTTTCTTT	CASSPIQGGTEAFF
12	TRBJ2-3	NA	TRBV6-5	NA	TGTGCCAGCAGTTACGGGCCCAATACGCAGTATTTT	CASSYGPNTQYF
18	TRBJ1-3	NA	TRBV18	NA	TGTGCCAGCTCACCACCGGTTAGTGCGTCGAGCTCTGGAAACACCATATATTTT	CASSPPVSASSSGNTIYF
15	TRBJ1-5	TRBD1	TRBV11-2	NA	TGTGCCAGCAGCTTAGGGGGACAGGTTGAAACGCCCCAGCATTTT	CASSLGGQVETPQHF
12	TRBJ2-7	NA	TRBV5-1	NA	TGCGCCAGCAGCTTGGAGAGGGGCGAGCAGTACTTC	CASSLERGEQYF
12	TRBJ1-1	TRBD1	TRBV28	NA	TGTGCCGTACAGGGGGGAAGGACTGAAGCTTTCTTT	CAVQGGRTEAFF
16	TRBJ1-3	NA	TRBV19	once	TGTGCCAGTAGTATTGCAGGCCGCGCGGCCGGAAACACCATATATTTT	CASSIAGRAAGNTIYF
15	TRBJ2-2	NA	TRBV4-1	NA	TGCGCCAGCAGCTTACTACAGGGGGGGGCCGGGGAGCTGTTTTTT	CASSLLQGGAGELFF
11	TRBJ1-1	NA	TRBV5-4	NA	TGTGCCAGCAGCTTGGCGGAGGAAGCTTTCTTT	CASSLAEEAFF
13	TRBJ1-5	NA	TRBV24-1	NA	TGTGCCACCAGTGACCAGGGGTGGCAGCCCCAGCATTTT	CATSDQGWQPQHF
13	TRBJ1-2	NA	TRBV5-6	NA	TGTGCCAGCAGGCTACAGGGAGCCTATGGCTACACCTTC	CASRLQGAYGYTF
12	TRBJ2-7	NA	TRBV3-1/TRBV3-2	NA	TGTGCCAGCAGCCAAGGAGCAGGCGAGCAGTACTTC	CASSQGAGEQYF
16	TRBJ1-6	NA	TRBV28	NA	TGTGCCAGCAGTCCCCCGCGAGGGCAGGTGAATTCACCCCTCCACTTT	CASSPPRGQVNSPLHF
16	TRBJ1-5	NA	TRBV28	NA	TGTGCCAGCAGTTACGGACGGCCATATAGCAATCAGCCCCAGCATTTT	CASSYGRPYSNQPQHF
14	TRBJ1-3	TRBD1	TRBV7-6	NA	TGTGCCAGCAGCGCTGGGACAGCTGGAAACACCATATATTTT	CASSAGTAGNTIYF
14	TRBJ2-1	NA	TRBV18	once	TGTGCCAGCTCACCCCAGAATTCCTACAATGAGCAGTTCTTC	CASSPQNSYNEQFF
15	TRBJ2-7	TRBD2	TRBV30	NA	TGTGCCTGGAGTGTACCCCGGGGGGTCCTCTACGAGCAGTACTTC	CAWSVPRGVLYEQYF
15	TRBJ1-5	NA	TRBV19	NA	TGTGCCAGTAGGGAACAGAGTTATAGCAATCAGCCCCAGCATTTT	CASREQSYSNQPQHF
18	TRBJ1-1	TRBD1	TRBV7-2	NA	TGTGCCAGCAGCCGCAGGGACAGAAATCCTAGACTGAACACTGAAGCTTTCTTT	CASSRRDRNPRLNTEAFF
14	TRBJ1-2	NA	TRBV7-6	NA	TGTGCCAGCAGCTTAGGACCGGACCCCGCTGGCTACACCTTC	CASSLGPDPAGYTF
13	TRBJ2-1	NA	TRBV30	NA	TGTGCCTGGAGTCCAGGGATCGGCAATGAGCAGTTCTTC	CAWSPGIGNEQFF
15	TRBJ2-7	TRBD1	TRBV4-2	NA	TGTGCCAGCAGCCAAGTAGGTACAGGGGGTAACGAGCAGTACTTC	CASSQVGTGGNEQYF